Shown below are 3 T cell receptor beta chains from a single sample sequenced in a study of cytomegalovirus exposure and HLA in healthy donors. The PCR made use of 60 Vbeta and 13 Jbeta primers. The assay was immunoSEQ multiplex PCR, and TCRdb's table has in-frame clones only and misses some. The sample consists of about 130,000 clones, about 73% of them appearing once. Input material: PBMCs. These receptors were taken from a woman aged 50 to 60 in good health and CMV-seropositive.

V gene TRBV6-5 combines with J gene TRBJ1-1; 8 positions match TRBD1. The V gene's germline CDR1 is MNHEY and CDR2 SVGAGI. The junction had 10 bases not matched to a gene; V was cut back by 5 bases and J by 5 bases. The CDR3 sequence is 15 residues long. CDR3 in amino acids: CASSPSGGEGTEAFF. As DNA, the CDR3 is TGTGCCAGCAGTCCATCAGGGGGCGAAGGGACTGAAGCTTTCTTT.

The genes are TRBV27 and TRBJ2-7; TRBD2 might be the D (5 bases). V lost 7 bases and J lost 2, with 15 bases in between. The CDR3 totals 14 residues. Per germline, CDR1 MNHEY and CDR2 SMNVEV (reference sequence). The CDR3 DNA sequence: TGTGCCAGCACTCGCCAGGACTTTCCCTACGAGCAGTACTTC. Its protein product is CASTRQDFPYEQYF.

This chain links TRBV14 with TRBJ2-3; TRBD2 might be the D (7 bases). Germline CDR1 SGHDN, CDR2 FVKESK. The CDR3 totals 15 residues. Trimming left V 1 base short and J 6 bases short, with 14 bases between. CDR3 nucleotide sequence: TGTGCCAGCAGCCAAGGTCCCGCGGGGGCGGATACGCAGTATTTT. It translates to CASSQGPAGADTQYF.